This TCR beta chain was retrieved from a study of cytomegalovirus exposure and HLA in healthy donors (dated by TCRdb to about 2017). For context, the study as a whole: An earlier analysis of about 560 of the donors reported about 260 Gb of sequence data and 100 million to 120 million unique TCR beta sequences obtained from about 170 million T cells. Donor age, sex, ethnicity and CMV serostatus were compiled together with the repertoire data. Roughly 300 gigabases of sequencing data and roughly 81 million unique TCR sequences made up an early release that covered 500 to 700 HLA-typed donors. The aim of the study was to test whether cataloging public T cell receptors could identify signatures of past pathogen exposure. Among about 410 genotyped donors of the cohort, an average of roughly 230,000 unique TCR beta nucleotide sequences was sequenced per donor, of which about 18% were non-productive. In a later genetic analysis, genome-wide SNP genotypes for 398 of the 666 donors were used, and that subset was treated as a discovery cohort. HLA typing covered class I and class II loci at four-digit resolution. All discovery cohort repertoires had been generated using a single sequencing platform. Four or five DR-DQ haplotypes were treated as single units for association and clustering because of strong linkage in the cohort. In a later analysis, previously published TCR beta repertoires from several hundred donors were re-analyzed and high-resolution HLA genotyping was added so that TCR occurrence patterns could be studied. An earlier analysis of approximately 640 of the donors applied high-throughput TCR beta sequencing to assess whether each TCR beta V gene segment acted as functional or pseudogenic. The later analysis used no new phenotypic data to find candidate immune exposures, relying instead on TCR beta sequences and their occurrence across donors. The genetic ancestry cluster associated with self-reported Caucasian donors included 70% to 85% of the approximately 400 genotyped donors. Besides the first cohort of around 700 subjects, a separate validation cohort made up of 120 or so different subjects was used. High-throughput TCR immunosequencing, statistical association of individual TCRs with disease status, and machine learning were combined to predict cytomegalovirus infection status. The T cell repertoires of under 750 subjects were profiled by immunosequencing and related to cytomegalovirus serostatus. Typing coverage differed by locus: A, B, C, DRB1 and DQB1 were typed in roughly 620-630 donors, DQA1 in about 560, DPA1 in 600 to 610, and DPB1 in approximately 450.

General study outcomes and caveats: Because HLA typing was missing for some donors at each locus, association tests included only the typed subset. Most TCR sequences were seen in very few donors, while some public TCRs were found in many individuals. The earlier analysis of 587 of the donors excluded over 15 rarely observed V segments, including chromosome 9 orphons, because counts were too low. Compared with the 666-donor mean, donors in an Asian-associated ancestry cluster had fewer N-insertions in productive TCRs, according to a later genetic analysis. In vitro tests confirmed that a few of the cytomegalovirus-associated TCR beta chains recognize cytomegalovirus antigens. In the study, approximately 160 TCR beta chains were listed as associated with cytomegalovirus. Assigning TCR associations to individual alleles was difficult when HLA alleles, especially DR and DQ, strongly co-occurred. In a later analysis, HLA-associated TCR beta chains showed more clonal expansion and lower generation probabilities than non-associated chains that were equally common. According to a later analysis, parvovirus B19, influenza, CMV and Epstein-Barr virus appeared linked to several top co-occurrence clusters. In a later analysis, most CMV-associated TCR beta chains were found to appear HLA-restricted, with HLA associations seemingly driven largely by CMV exposure. Broadly in line with IMGT annotations, most TCR beta V segments showed up in productive rearrangements about 87% or about 30% of the time in an earlier analysis of several hundred of the donors. In a later analysis, the rate of TCR association differed among HLA loci, with DRB1 alleles having the most associated TCRs and HLA-C alleles having the fewest. A further reported finding was that TCR beta sequences accurately predicted the HLA-A and HLA-B alleles for most subjects in the first cohort. Cytomegalovirus status was reported to be diagnosed by the classifier with high specificity and sensitivity in both the original and validation cohorts. This cohort had only TCR beta chains sequenced, and the lack of alpha or paired-chain data limited which features could be detected. A later analysis associated 15,000 or so TCR beta sequences with specific HLA alleles at a false discovery rate of 0.05. The presence/absence analyses assumed that sequencing depth was roughly uniform across donors, and that assumption may not be true. In a later genetic analysis, a missense DCLRE1C variant was associated with V-gene and J-gene trimming of TCR beta chains, and the association was replicated in an independent cohort. The sequencing pipeline was judged likely to have produced a cluster of highly shared sequence variants as a technical artifact. Correlated functional status among segregating V segments might reflect linkage disequilibrium, but an unknown experimental factor could not be ruled out. CMV serostatus was the only immune exposure information available for the cohort. The authors suggested that the approach could potentially be extended to other disease states and immunological phenotypes.

The cohort consisted of some 670 healthy bone marrow donors. All cohort members were sampled while nominally healthy, although unrecorded immune exposures were likely present. The donor was CMV seronegative and belonged to the group of over 300 seronegative cohort members. Each donor provided a peripheral blood sample, and peripheral blood mononuclear cells were used for TCR beta sequencing. The Qiagen DNeasy Blood Extraction Kit was used to extract genomic DNA from the blood cell samples. The library was generated by the immunoSEQ multiplex PCR assay. A mixture of 60 forward primers for TCR Vbeta segments and 13 reverse primers for TCR Jbeta segments was used in the multiplex PCR. A multiplex PCR assay on genomic DNA amplified the CDR3 region of rearranged TCR beta genes. Amplified TCR beta libraries were sequenced as 87-base-pair reads on the Illumina HiSeq System. The authors' analysis ran thus. Across the 700 or so repertoires, a later analysis counted 78 million or so unique TCR beta chains, around 11 million of which were shared by at least two donors. To remove PCR and sequencing errors, raw reads were error-corrected and collapsed into unique sequences using a nearest-neighbor algorithm that merged closely related sequences. Alignment of CDR3 sequences to IMGT reference sequences was used to assign V, D and J gene segments. Each retained sequence needed at least a six-nucleotide match to both a V gene segment and a J gene segment. Rearrangements were classified as productive when the CDR3 lacked stop codons and remained in frame with V and J, and all other rearrangements were classified as non-productive. Following IMGT convention, CDR3 was defined as the stretch from the second conserved V-encoded cysteine to the conserved J-encoded phenylalanine. Sequences without an unambiguous match to a single V gene segment were excluded from the earlier analysis of almost 600 of the donors. An earlier analysis of several hundred of the donors called V segments functional above 56.7% productive rearrangements and segregating when the between-donor standard deviation exceeded 5%. A statistical classification framework was built for diagnosing cytomegalovirus status from the catalog of TCR beta chain sequences. A later analysis assigned V and J genes by comparing TCR nucleotide sequences with IMGT/GENE-DB human TR gene sequences. A later analysis assigned CDR3 sequences and most-parsimonious VDJ recombination scenarios with the TCRdist pipeline. In a later analysis, every TCR beta chain was defined by the combination of its CDR3 amino acid sequence and its V-gene family, and reads without a unique V-gene family were dropped. A later analysis removed several hundred highly shared, low-generation-probability nucleotide sequences to deal with suspected cross-contamination and a sequencing artifact. In a later analysis, a clonal expansion index was calculated for each public chain from normalized within-repertoire ranks of inferred template counts. In a later analysis, generation probabilities were computed with a VDJ recombination model fitted to out-of-frame rearrangements, and the resulting probabilities were checked against IGoR. In a later analysis, hypergeometric tests were used to score TCR-TCR, TCR-HLA and TCR-CMV co-occurrence, with a repertoire-size bias correction applied to TCR pairs. In a later analysis, false discovery rates were estimated by permuting HLA or CMV assignments 20 times. In a later analysis, co-occurring TCRs were grouped using DBSCAN, with TCRdist sequence similarity added in when clustering inside HLA-allele-positive subsets. Repertoires with fewer than 30,000 or more than 120,000 public chains, plus five repertoires with anomalous nucleotide sharing, were excluded from co-occurrence clustering. The source is immuneACCESS, and TCRdb retained only in-frame sequences with V and J called. Part of the clones is not carried over; for the studies checked, unresolved V genes explain less than half of this, and the remainder is unexplained. From that table come the V and J calls and clone size; the DNA was used to work out D and trimming. This sample lists about 200,000 clones; 76% were detected once. The top ten hold under 0.8% of the sample.

A word on this clone: There is no known antigen for this receptor. No per-base quality is available; no much larger clone lies one base away.

The clonotype originates from a man aged 18 to 30 in good health and CMV-seronegative. What was sequenced was PBMCs.

The nucleotide sequence reads TGTGCCAGCAGTTACGCGGCAGGGCCTGCTAATGGCTACACCTTC. It encodes CASSYAAGPANGYTF. The sequence links TRBV6-6 to TRBJ1-2, and TRBD1 may be the D gene, going by 5 matching bases. The CDR3 contains 15 residues, cysteine and phenylalanine counted. The DNA shown is the 45-base CDR3, in frame from base 1. The V and J ends are trimmed by 2 bases and 6 bases, leaving 16 bases between them. The germline V gene (reference sequence) sets CDR1 to MNHNY and CDR2 to SVGAGI.